The 27 T cell receptor beta chains given below trace back to one sample, sequenced in a study of blood T cells in healthy people across ages. Sample-barcoded 5' priming and a J-beta primer mix drove a second PCR of roughly 6 to 12 cycles. TCRdb analysed the 5' RACE reads with MiXCR anew, one entry per CDR3 protein. The table includes 1.5 million to 2 million distinct CDR3 sequences, 30% to 40% detected once. The sequenced sample was blood. Receptors were obtained from a woman in her twenties or thirties in good health.

This chain uses TRBV13 with TRBJ2-7; 9 bases match TRBD1. V lost 3 bases, J lost 2 bases, and 5 bases stayed unmatched. Germline V lookup: CDR1 PRHDT, CDR2 FYEKMQ (reference sequence). This CDR3 is 15 amino acids long. The CDR3 spells CASSFGQGKTYEQYF. Written as DNA, the CDR3 is TGTGCCAGCAGCTTCGGACAGGGGAAGACCTACGAGCAGTACTTC.

The sample holds a few counts of this clonotype. The V and J genes are TRBV27 and TRBJ2-7, with TRBD2 matching over 10 bases. The trim removed 3 bases at V and 0 bases at J, leaving 5 bases unmatched. The CDR3 totals 16 residues. Germline assignment: CDR1 MNHEY and CDR2 SMNVEV (reference sequence). Here the CDR3 reads CASSLASGSASYEQYF. The DNA for the CDR3 is TGTGCCAGCAGTTTGGCTAGCGGGAGCGCCTCCTACGAGCAGTACTTC.

This chain joins TRBV4-2 and TRBJ1-1; possibly TRBD1 for D (6 bases). V lost 0 bases to trimming and J lost 8 bases, with 13 bases between them. Germline V gives CDR1 LGHNA, CDR2 YNFKEQ. The CDR3 is made up of 14 amino acids. The CDR3 DNA sequence: TGTGCCAGCAGCCAAGATAAGAGGGGGGGAGAAGCTTTCTTT. The encoded protein is CASSQDKRGGEAFF.

J is TRBJ2-3 and V is TRBV4-2, with D possibly TRBD2 on 6 matching bases. The CDR3 spans 16 residues. The germline V gene encodes CDR1 LGHNA and CDR2 YNFKEQ. Trimming cost V 3 bases and J 0 bases, with 13 bases left between them. The CDR3 sequence: CASSHPGGESTDTQYF. Here the CDR3 DNA reads TGTGCCAGCAGCCACCCTGGCGGGGAAAGCACAGATACGCAGTATTTT.

The CDR3 nucleotides read TGCAGCGCGGGCGACGGGGCCCCGAACACTGAAGCTTTCTTT. Its protein is CSAGDGAPNTEAFF. The chain employs TRBV29-1 and TRBJ1-1, with TRBD1 as a possible D gene (5 bases). V was pared by 7 bases and J by 1 base, with 16 bases between. This CDR3 is built from 14 residues. Germline values: CDR1 SQVTM, CDR2 ANQGSEA.

V gene TRBV11-1 combines with J gene TRBJ2-4; no definite D call. V lost 1 base, J lost 0 bases, and 10 bases lay in between. Germline V gene lookup returns CDR1 SGHAT and CDR2 FQDESV (reference sequence). This CDR3 region has 16 residues. The CDR3, as DNA: TGTGCCAGCAGCTTAGAGGGTTACTTAGCCAAAAACATTCAGTACTTC. Translation gives CASSLEGYLAKNIQYF.

The gene calls are TRBV15 and TRBJ1-6, with D hard to call. Germline V CDR1 and CDR2: LNHNV, YYDKDF (reference sequence). V lost 0 bases, J lost 11 bases, and 8 bases lay in between. This CDR3 comprises 13 residues. CDR3 coding DNA: TGTGCCACCAGCAGAGATACTGTGACACCCCTCCACTTT. The encoded protein is CATSRDTVTPLHF.

V gene TRBV12-5 combines with J gene TRBJ2-7; D is possibly TRBD1 or TRBD2 (5 bases each). The J call could be wrong; TRBJ2-5 is a better fit for the DNA end. There are 12 residues in the CDR3. Germline CDR1 is LGHNT and CDR2 is FRNRAP. The CDR3 loop is CASGGPGETQYF. CDR3 DNA sequence: TGTGCTAGTGGGGGGCCGGGGGAGACCCAGTACTTC.

As concerns this clonotype: A read error may be the cause here, since a much bigger clone is one base away. The chain is built from TRBV29-1 and TRBJ2-1; the match to TRBD2 covers 7 bases. There are 16 residues in the CDR3. From germline, CDR1 is SQVTM and CDR2 ANQGSEA. CDR3 protein: CSVEELAVSSYNGQFF. CDR3 sequence (DNA): TGCAGCGTTGAAGAGCTAGCGGTAAGCTCCTACAATGGGCAGTTCTTC.

The chain carries TRBV12-3 or TRBV12-4 and TRBJ2-1; D ambiguous. The CDR3 length is 12 residues. V lost 4 bases, J lost 7 bases, and 8 bases lay in between. The DNA of the CDR3 is TGTGCCAGCAGTTCAGCCAAAAATGAGCAGTTCTTC. It translates to CASSSAKNEQFF.

At least ten counts were recorded for this clonotype. The J gene is TRBJ2-5, the V gene TRBV4-1, with D tentatively TRBD1 or TRBD2 (5 bases each). From germline, CDR1 is MGHRA and CDR2 YSYEKL. Trimming took off 4 bases at V and 5 bases at J, with 11 bases between the two ends. The CDR3 is 13 amino acids. The CDR3 sequence: CASSPTWGETQYF. In DNA, the CDR3 is TGCGCCAGCAGCCCCACTTGGGGGGAGACCCAGTACTTC.

The genes are TRBV7-9 and TRBJ2-5, with TRBD1 as a possible D gene (6 bases). From germline, CDR1 is SEHNR and CDR2 FQNEAQ (reference sequence). CDR3 length: 14 residues. The V and J ends lost 5 bases and 5 bases respectively, with 15 bases between them. Here the CDR3 reads CASSKHERGETQYF. CDR3 DNA: TGTGCCAGCAGCAAGCACGAGAGGGGGGAGACCCAGTACTTC.

This clonotype was found a few times. The chain combines TRBV7-9 with TRBJ2-5, with 13 bases matching TRBD2. This CDR3 comprises 17 residues. CDR1 and CDR2 from the germline V gene are SEHNR and FQNEAQ (reference sequence). With 4 bases clipped from V and 4 bases from J, the junction kept 9 bases outside the gene matches. The CDR3 DNA is TGTGCCAGCAGCTCGAAAGGACTAGCGGGAGTGGGAGAGACCCAGTACTTC. It specifies CASSSKGLAGVGETQYF.

The chain has TRBV12-3 or TRBV12-4 and TRBJ2-1; 8 nucleotides match TRBD2. The CDR3 has 15 amino acids. V lost 6 bases, J lost 7 bases, and 11 bases stayed unmatched. The DNA of the CDR3 is TGTGCCAGCAGACCGTCCGGCGGGAGGAATAATGAGCAGTTCTTC. It encodes CASRPSGGRNNEQFF.

Note on this clonotype: The conserved closing phenylalanine or tryptophan is absent in this CDR3, likely reflecting a read error. The chain uses TRBV30 and TRBJ1-5; no definite D call. Trimming removed 5 bases at V and 0 bases at J, with 14 bases between. The CDR3 totals 15 residues. Germline assignment: CDR1 GTSNPN and CDR2 SVGIG (reference sequence). Here the CDR3 reads CAWASRLFSNQPQHV. CDR3 DNA sequence: TGTGCCTGGGCCTCTCGGCTCTTTAGCAATCAGCCCCAGCATGTT.

This clonotype has a handful of counts. One junction end disagrees with the germline gene, perhaps due to a read error. This chain joins TRBV3-1 and TRBJ1-2; a weak D match, TRBD1 (5 bases). CDR1 and CDR2 (germline): LGHDT, YNNKEL (reference sequence). This CDR3 is 18 amino acids long. In nucleotides, the CDR3 is TGTACCAGCAGCCAAACCCCGCCCGGGACGGAGCTTAACTATGGCTACACCTTC. It codes for CTSSQTPPGTELNYGYTF.

This clonotype was recorded many times. A read error may be the cause here, since a much bigger clone is one base away. The chain recombines TRBV12-3 or TRBV12-4 with TRBJ1-2; weak D call: TRBD1 (5 bases). The germline V and J ends were trimmed by 5 bases and 5 bases, with 15 bases remaining between them. The CDR3 has 14 residues. The CDR3 DNA sequence: TGTGCCAGCAGTCGAAATTACAAGGGGTATGGCTACACCTTC. It is translated as CASSRNYKGYGYTF.

The CDR3 here is CATSRDQGENCGYTF. CDR3 DNA: TGTGCCACCAGCAGAGATCAAGGGGAGAACTGCGGCTACACCTTC. V usage is TRBV15 and J usage is TRBJ1-2; D might be TRBD1 (5 bases). The V gene's germline CDR1 is LNHNV and CDR2 YYDKDF (reference sequence). The V and J ends lost 0 bases and 8 bases respectively, with 16 bases between them. The CDR3 loop spans 15 amino acids.

The chain couples TRBV7-8 to TRBJ1-2, with 7 positions matching TRBD1. The CDR3 loop spans 15 amino acids. The V segment lost 5 bases and the J segment 3 bases; nucleotides outside the gene matches: 9. Germline CDR1 reads SGHVS; CDR2 reads FQNEAQ. The CDR3: CASSHLRGRDYGYTF. As DNA, the CDR3 is TGTGCCAGCAGCCATCTGAGGGGGCGCGACTATGGCTACACCTTC.

This clonotype was counted between two and nine times. The chain carries TRBV3-1 and TRBJ2-1; 11 bases agree with TRBD2. The CDR3 spans 13 residues. Looked up from germline, CDR1 is LGHDT and CDR2 is YNNKEL (reference sequence). V lost 10 bases to trimming and J lost 3 bases; unmatched junction nucleotides: 2. The CDR3 DNA reads as TGTGCCACGACTAGCGGGAACTACAATGAGCAGTTCTTC. Translated, it gives CATTSGNYNEQFF.

This clonotype was seen more than once but under ten times. J is TRBJ2-5 and V is TRBV4-1; 15 bases are shared with TRBD2. Germline V gene data show CDR1 as MGHRA and CDR2 as YSYEKL. Germline trimming cut 4 bases from V and 0 bases from J; bases unmatched to any gene: 6. The CDR3 runs to 18 residues. The CDR3 reads CASSPGLAGGRDQETQYF. As DNA, the CDR3 is TGCGCCAGCAGCCCAGGACTAGCGGGGGGGCGGGACCAAGAGACCCAGTACTTC.

This clonotype was detected a few times. The J gene is TRBJ2-7, the V gene TRBV30; 7 nucleotides match TRBD2. The CDR3 contains 12 residues. V trimming: 5 bases; J trimming: 3 bases; junction bases outside the gene matches: 4. Germline V lookup: CDR1 GTSNPN, CDR2 SVGIG (reference sequence). The CDR3 sequence is CAWGRVGYEQYF. The CDR3 DNA follows: TGTGCCTGGGGGAGGGTTGGCTACGAGCAGTACTTC.

The chain employs TRBV12-3 or TRBV12-4 and TRBJ2-2; D is perhaps TRBD2 (6 bases). The CDR3 covers 16 residues. Trimming stripped 1 base from V and 4 bases from J, with 13 bases between. CDR3 coding DNA: TGTGCCAGCAGTTTAGGGCTAGCGAGCGGCACCGGGGAGCTGTTTTTT. Translated, it gives CASSLGLASGTGELFF.

The V and J genes are TRBV7-2 and TRBJ2-7; D call uncertain. Germline-derived CDR1 and CDR2 are SGHTA and FQGNSA. V was pared by 5 bases and J by 2 bases, with 19 bases between. The CDR3 contains 16 residues. CDR3: CASSASGDSKPYEQYF. DNA of the CDR3: TGTGCCAGCAGCGCAAGTGGTGACTCTAAACCCTACGAGCAGTACTTC.

The J gene is TRBJ1-1, the V gene TRBV5-1; 7 bases fit TRBD1. The CDR3 totals 17 residues. The V and J ends lost 3 bases and 3 bases, in that order; junction bases with no gene match: 14. Germline loops: CDR1 SGHRS, CDR2 YFSETQ. Written as DNA, the CDR3 is TGCGCCAGCAGCTCGACCTGGCTGGGACAGACTTACACTGAAGCTTTCTTT. Translation gives CASSSTWLGQTYTEAFF.

Here the CDR3 reads CASSTGQGRVSEAFF. CDR3 nucleotides: TGCGCCAGCAGCACCGGACAGGGAAGGGTCAGTGAAGCTTTCTTT. The chain employs TRBV5-1 and TRBJ1-1; 8 bases are a match to TRBD1. Trimming cost V 4 bases and J 7 bases; bases outside gene matches: 12. The CDR3 contains 15 residues. Germline V gives CDR1 SGHRS, CDR2 YFSETQ.

This chain connects TRBV29-1 to TRBJ2-5; D possibly corresponds to TRBD1 (5 bases). The CDR3 contains 13 residues. V lost 2 bases, J lost 5 bases, and 12 bases lay in between. The germline V gene encodes CDR1 SQVTM and CDR2 ANQGSEA. The CDR3 here is CSVEQGIRETQYF. The CDR3 DNA follows: TGCAGCGTTGAACAGGGAATAAGGGAGACCCAGTACTTC.